The rows below give T cell receptor beta chains drawn from one sample of a study of blood T cell repertoires in COVID-19. Clones were sequenced by immunoSEQ multiplex PCR, and TCRdb holds only the in-frame ones, with some missing. The sample has about 210,000 clones, 80% seen once. The sequencing input was peripheral blood. These receptor sequences come from a human donor in a cohort sampled during active COVID-19. The CDR3 runs from the conserved cysteine through the conserved F or W. A D gene is named only where the DNA matches it firmly. Some rows have no size entry. The others give once, few or many, or a class for an expanded clone.

>TRBJ2-1|TRBD2|NA|TRBV6-4
CASSDSGWGLAGNNEQFF
TGTGCCAGCAGTGACTCTGGATGGGGACTAGCGGGTAACAATGAGCAGTTCTTC
>TRBJ2-7|NA|few|TRBV7-2
CASSLVNTGVNEQYF
TGTGCCAGCAGCTTAGTGAACACAGGAGTAAACGAGCAGTACTTC
>TRBJ1-4|NA|NA|TRBV5-4
CASSLAQGFNEKLFF
TGTGCCAGCAGCTTGGCCCAGGGCTTTAATGAAAAACTGTTTTTT
>TRBJ2-3|NA|NA|TRBV21-1
CASSKVVGVRAMAGGPDTQYF
TGTGCCAGCAGCAAAGTCGTGGGCGTCCGGGCGATGGCGGGAGGGCCCGATACGCAGTATTTT
>TRBJ2-2|TRBD1|NA|TRBV6-5
CASDRDRAAGELFF
TGTGCCAGCGACCGGGACAGGGCGGCCGGGGAGCTGTTTTTT
>TRBJ2-1|TRBD2|NA|TRBV28
CASHLSGGAVNEQFF
TGTGCCAGCCACCTAAGCGGGGGGGCTGTTAATGAGCAGTTCTTC
>TRBJ2-1|NA|NA|TRBV24-1
CATSTRTDSYNEQFF
TGTGCCACCAGTACCAGGACAGATTCATACAATGAGCAGTTCTTC
>TRBJ1-1|NA|NA|TRBV10-3
CAISGGGTEAFF
TGTGCCATCAGTGGGGGGGGCACTGAAGCTTTCTTT
>TRBJ2-5|NA|NA|TRBV28
CASSYLETQYF
TGTGCCAGCAGTTATCTCGAGACCCAGTACTTC
>TRBJ1-5|NA|few|TRBV28
CASSSPQTRAGNQPQHF
TGTGCCAGCAGTTCTCCCCAAACCCGCGCGGGAAATCAGCCCCAGCATTTT
>TRBJ2-2|TRBD1|once|TRBV28
CASSSTGGALRAGELFF
TGTGCCAGCAGTTCGACAGGGGGCGCCTTAAGAGCCGGGGAGCTGTTTTTT
>TRBJ1-2|TRBD1|NA|TRBV5-4
CASSAGQGKVGDYGYTF
TGTGCCAGCAGCGCCGGACAGGGAAAAGTGGGCGACTATGGCTACACCTTC
>TRBJ1-3|NA|NA|TRBV3-1/TRBV3-2
CASSRNPGEGNTIYF
TGTGCCAGCAGCCGGAACCCAGGGGAAGGAAACACCATATATTTT
>TRBJ2-7|TRBD2|many|TRBV5-1
CASSPGGSGGYEQYF
TGCGCCAGCAGCCCGGGGGGTAGCGGGGGATACGAGCAGTACTTC
>TRBJ2-5|NA|NA|TRBV5-6
CASSFYSHWSSETQYF
TGTGCCAGCAGCTTCTACAGTCACTGGTCTTCAGAGACCCAGTACTTC
>TRBJ2-7|NA|NA|TRBV10-3
CAISALGAGSYEQYF
TGTGCCATCAGTGCTTTGGGAGCTGGCTCCTACGAGCAGTACTTC